The sequence of this T cell receptor (beta chain) was determined in a study of blood T cell repertoires in COVID-19. Study overall: The study drew acute and convalescent COVID-19 samples from the United States, Italy and Spain. Sources were T cells, B-cell-depleted T cells, or PBMCs; the material itself was cDNA or gDNA.

Libraries were prepared by immunoSEQ multiplex PCR; TCRdb keeps only in-frame clonotypes and omits some of them. The sample carries some 330,000 clones, roughly 88% recorded once. This CDR3 is 19 amino acids long. The V and J genes are TRBV21-1 and TRBJ2-7; the table's D gene call, TRBD1, was not cross checked with the DNA. TRBV21-1 is marked as a pseudogene. This receptor was taken from a woman between 50 and 59 years old with active or convalescent COVID-19. The sample taken for sequencing was peripheral blood. The CDR3 DNA reads TGTGCCAGCAGCAAAGTCCGACAGGCTGGTGAGGCGAACTACTACGAGCAGTACTTC. Translation gives CASSKVRQAGEANYYEQYF.